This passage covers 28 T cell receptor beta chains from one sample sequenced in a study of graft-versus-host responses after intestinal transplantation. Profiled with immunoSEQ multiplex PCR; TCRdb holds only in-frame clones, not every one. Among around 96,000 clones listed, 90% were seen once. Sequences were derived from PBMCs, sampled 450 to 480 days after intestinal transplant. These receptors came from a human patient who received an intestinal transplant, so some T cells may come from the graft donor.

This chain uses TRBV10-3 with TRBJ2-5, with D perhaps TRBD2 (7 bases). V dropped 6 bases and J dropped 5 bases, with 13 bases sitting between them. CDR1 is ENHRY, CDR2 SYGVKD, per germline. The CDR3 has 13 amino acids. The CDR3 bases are TGTGCCATCAGGAAGGGAGGGGGGGAGACCCAGTACTTC. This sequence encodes CAIRKGGGETQYF.

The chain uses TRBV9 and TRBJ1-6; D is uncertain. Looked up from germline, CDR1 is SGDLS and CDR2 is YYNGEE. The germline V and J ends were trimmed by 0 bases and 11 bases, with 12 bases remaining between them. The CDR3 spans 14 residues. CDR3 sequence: CASSVEQKGTPLHF. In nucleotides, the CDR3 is TGTGCCAGCAGCGTAGAGCAGAAAGGGACACCCCTCCACTTT.

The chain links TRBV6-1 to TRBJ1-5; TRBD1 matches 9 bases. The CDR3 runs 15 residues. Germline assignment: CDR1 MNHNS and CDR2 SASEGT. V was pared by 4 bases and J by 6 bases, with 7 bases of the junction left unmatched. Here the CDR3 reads CASSAGQGFSQPQHF. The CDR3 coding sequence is TGTGCCAGCAGTGCGGGACAGGGATTTAGTCAGCCCCAGCATTTT.

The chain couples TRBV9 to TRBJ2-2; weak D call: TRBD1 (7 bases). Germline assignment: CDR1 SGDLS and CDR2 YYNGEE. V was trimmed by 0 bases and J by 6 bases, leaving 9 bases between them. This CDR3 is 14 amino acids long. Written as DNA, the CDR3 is TGTGCCAGCAGCGTAGCAGGGGGGCCCGGGGAGCTGTTTTTT. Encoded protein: CASSVAGGPGELFF.

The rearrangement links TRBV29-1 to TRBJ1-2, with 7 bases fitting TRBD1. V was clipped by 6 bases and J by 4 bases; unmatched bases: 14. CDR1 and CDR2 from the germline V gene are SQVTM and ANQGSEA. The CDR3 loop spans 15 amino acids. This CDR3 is CSVPGIDRAGYGYTF. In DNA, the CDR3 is TGCAGCGTCCCCGGAATTGACAGGGCCGGCTATGGCTACACCTTC.

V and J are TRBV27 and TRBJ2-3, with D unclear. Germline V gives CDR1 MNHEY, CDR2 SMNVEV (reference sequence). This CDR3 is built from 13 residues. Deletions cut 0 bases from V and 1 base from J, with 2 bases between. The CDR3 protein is CASSLSGTDTQYF. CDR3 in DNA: TGTGCCAGCAGTTTATCGGGCACAGATACGCAGTATTTT.

DNA for the CDR3: TGTGCCGCCACAGGGGGACTAGCGGGGGGTTCCCCCTACAATGAGCAGTTCTTC. Translation: CAATGGLAGGSPYNEQFF. J is TRBJ2-1 and V is TRBV2; the match to TRBD2 covers 15 bases. V shed 11 bases and J 2 bases; nucleotides not matched to a gene: 13. Germline V gives CDR1 SNHLY, CDR2 FYNNEI. CDR3 length: 18 residues.

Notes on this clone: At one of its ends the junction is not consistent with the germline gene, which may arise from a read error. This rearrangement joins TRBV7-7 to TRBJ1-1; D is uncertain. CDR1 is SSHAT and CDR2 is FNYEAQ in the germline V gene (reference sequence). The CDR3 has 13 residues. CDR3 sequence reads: CASSPYANTEAFF. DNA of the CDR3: TGTGCTAGCAGCCCTTACGCGAACACTGAAGCTTTCTTT.

The CDR3 bases are TGTGCCAGCAGCTCGATGGAGGACAGGGCCCACGGGGGCAATCAGCCCCAGCATTTT. As protein: CASSSMEDRAHGGNQPQHF. This rearrangement joins TRBV7-8 to TRBJ1-5, with TRBD1 matching over 8 bases. The CDR3 runs to 19 residues. V lost 4 bases to trimming and J lost 2 bases; unmatched junction nucleotides: 16. The germline gives CDR1 SGHVS, CDR2 FQNEAQ.

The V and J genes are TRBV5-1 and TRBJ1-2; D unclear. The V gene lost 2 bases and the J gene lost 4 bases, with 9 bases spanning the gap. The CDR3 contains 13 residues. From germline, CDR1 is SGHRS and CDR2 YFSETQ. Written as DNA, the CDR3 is TGCGCCAGCAGCTTTAACGGAGCCTATGGCTACACCTTC. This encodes CASSFNGAYGYTF. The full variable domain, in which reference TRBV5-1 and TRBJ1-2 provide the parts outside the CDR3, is KAGVTQTPRYLIKTRGQQVTLSCSPISGHRSVSWYQQTPGQGLQFLFEYFSETQRNKGNFPGRFSGRQFSNSRSEMNVSTLELGDSALYLCASSFNGAYGYTFGSGTRLTVV.

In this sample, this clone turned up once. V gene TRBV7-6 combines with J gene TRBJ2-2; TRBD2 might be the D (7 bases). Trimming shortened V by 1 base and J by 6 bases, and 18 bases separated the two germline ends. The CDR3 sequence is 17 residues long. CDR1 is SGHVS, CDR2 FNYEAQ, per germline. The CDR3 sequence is CASSLDSLGGHSGELFF. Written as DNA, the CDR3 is TGTGCCAGCAGCTTAGACTCCCTCGGGGGGCACTCCGGGGAGCTGTTTTTT.

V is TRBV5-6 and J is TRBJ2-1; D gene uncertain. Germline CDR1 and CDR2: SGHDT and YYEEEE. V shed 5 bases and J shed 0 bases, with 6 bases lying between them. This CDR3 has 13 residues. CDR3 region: CASSTFSYNEQFF. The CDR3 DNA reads TGTGCCAGCAGTACGTTCTCCTACAATGAGCAGTTCTTC. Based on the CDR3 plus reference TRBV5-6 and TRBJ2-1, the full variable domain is DAGVTQSPTHLIKTRGQQVTLRCSPKSGHDTVSWYQQALGQGPQFIFQYYEEEERQRGNFPDRFSGHQFPNYSSELNVNALLLGDSALYLCASSTFSYNEQFFGPGTRLTVL.

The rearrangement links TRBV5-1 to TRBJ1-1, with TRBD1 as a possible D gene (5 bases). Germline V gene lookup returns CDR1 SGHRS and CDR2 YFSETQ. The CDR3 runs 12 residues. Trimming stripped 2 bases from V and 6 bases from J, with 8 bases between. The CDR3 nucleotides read TGCGCCAGCAGCTTCCGAGGGGCTGAAGCTTTCTTT. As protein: CASSFRGAEAFF.

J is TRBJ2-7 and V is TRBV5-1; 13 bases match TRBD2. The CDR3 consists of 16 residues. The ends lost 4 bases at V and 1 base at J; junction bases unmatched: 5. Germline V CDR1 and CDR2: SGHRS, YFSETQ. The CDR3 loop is CASSRLAGGTSYEQYF. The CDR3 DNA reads TGCGCCAGCAGCCGACTAGCGGGGGGAACATCCTACGAGCAGTACTTC.

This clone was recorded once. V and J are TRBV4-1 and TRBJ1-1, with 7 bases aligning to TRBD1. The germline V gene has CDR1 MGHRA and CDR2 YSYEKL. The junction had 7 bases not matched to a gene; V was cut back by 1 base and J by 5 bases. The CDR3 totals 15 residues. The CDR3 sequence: CASSQAGGGWTEAFF. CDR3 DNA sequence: TGCGCCAGCAGCCAAGCAGGAGGGGGCTGGACTGAAGCTTTCTTT.

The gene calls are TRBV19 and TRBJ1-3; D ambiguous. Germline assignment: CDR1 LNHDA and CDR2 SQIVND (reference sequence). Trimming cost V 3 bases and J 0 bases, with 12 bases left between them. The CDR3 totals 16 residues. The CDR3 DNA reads TGTGCCAGTAGTATGACGGAATACCTCTCTGGAAACACCATATATTTT. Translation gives CASSMTEYLSGNTIYF.

The CDR3 spells CASRSGTGSTDTQYF. In DNA form, the CDR3 reads TGTGCCAGTAGATCGGGGACAGGGAGCACAGATACGCAGTATTTT. The V call is TRBV19, the J call TRBJ2-3; 9 bases agree with TRBD1. The CDR3 has 15 amino acids. From germline, CDR1 is LNHDA and CDR2 SQIVND (reference sequence). Trimming cost V 6 bases and J 0 bases; bases outside gene matches: 4.

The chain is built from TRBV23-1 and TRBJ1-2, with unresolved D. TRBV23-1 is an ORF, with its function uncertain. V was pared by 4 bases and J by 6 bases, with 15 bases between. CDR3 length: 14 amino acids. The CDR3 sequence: CASSRKYRCDGYTF. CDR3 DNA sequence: TGCGCCAGCAGTCGTAAGTATCGGTGTGATGGCTACACCTTC.

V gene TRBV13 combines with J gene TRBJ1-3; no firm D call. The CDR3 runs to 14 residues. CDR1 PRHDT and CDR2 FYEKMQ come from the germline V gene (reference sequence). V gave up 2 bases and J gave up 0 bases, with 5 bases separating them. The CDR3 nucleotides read TGTGCCAGCAGCTTATCGGGCTCTGGAAACACCATATATTTT. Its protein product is CASSLSGSGNTIYF.

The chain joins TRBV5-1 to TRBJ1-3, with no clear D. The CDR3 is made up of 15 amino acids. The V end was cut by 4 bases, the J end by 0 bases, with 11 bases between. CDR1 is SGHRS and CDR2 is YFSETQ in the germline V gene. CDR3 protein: CASSPPYGSGNTIYF. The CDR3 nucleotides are TGCGCCAGCAGCCCCCCCTATGGCTCTGGAAACACCATATATTTT.

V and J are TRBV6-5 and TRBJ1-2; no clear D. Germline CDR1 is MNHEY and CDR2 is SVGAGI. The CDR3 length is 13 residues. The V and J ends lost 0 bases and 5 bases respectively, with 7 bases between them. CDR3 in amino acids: CASSYSDGYGYTF. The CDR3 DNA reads TGTGCCAGCAGTTACTCCGACGGATATGGCTACACCTTC.

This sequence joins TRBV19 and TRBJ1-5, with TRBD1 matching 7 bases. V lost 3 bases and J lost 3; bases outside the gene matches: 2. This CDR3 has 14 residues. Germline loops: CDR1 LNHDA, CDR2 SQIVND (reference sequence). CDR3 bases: TGTGCCAGTAGTATCGGGACAGTCAATCAGCCCCAGCATTTT. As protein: CASSIGTVNQPQHF.

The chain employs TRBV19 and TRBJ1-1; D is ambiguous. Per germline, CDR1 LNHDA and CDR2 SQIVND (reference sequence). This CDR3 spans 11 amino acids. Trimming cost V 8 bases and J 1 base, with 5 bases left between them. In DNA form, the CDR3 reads TGTGCCAGTCATGGGAACACTGAAGCTTTCTTT. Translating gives CASHGNTEAFF.

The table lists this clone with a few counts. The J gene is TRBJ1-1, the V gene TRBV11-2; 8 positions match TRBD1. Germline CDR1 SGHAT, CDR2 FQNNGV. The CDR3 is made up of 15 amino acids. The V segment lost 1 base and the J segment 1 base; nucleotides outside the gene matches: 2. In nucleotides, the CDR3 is TGTGCCAGCAGCTTAGGGACAGGGAGGAACACTGAAGCTTTCTTT. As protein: CASSLGTGRNTEAFF.

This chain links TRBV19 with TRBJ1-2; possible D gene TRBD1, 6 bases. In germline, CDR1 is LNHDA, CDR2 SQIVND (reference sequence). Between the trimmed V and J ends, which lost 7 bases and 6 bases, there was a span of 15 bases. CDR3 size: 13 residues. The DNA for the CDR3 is TGTGCCAGTATAGGGCAGGGGACGGATGGCTACACCTTC. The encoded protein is CASIGQGTDGYTF.

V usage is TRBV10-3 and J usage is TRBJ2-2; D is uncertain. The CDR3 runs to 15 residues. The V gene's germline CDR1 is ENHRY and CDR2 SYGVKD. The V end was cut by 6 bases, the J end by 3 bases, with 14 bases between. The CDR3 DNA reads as TGTGCCATCAGGACGTACCAAACGCACACCGGGGAGCTGTTTTTT. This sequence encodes CAIRTYQTHTGELFF.

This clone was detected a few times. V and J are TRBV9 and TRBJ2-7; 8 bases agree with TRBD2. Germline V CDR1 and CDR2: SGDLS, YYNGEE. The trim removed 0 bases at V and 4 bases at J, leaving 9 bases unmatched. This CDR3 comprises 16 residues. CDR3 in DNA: TGTGCCAGCAGCGTAGGGTGGCGGGGGGCGGTGTACGAGCAGTACTTC. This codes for CASSVGWRGAVYEQYF.

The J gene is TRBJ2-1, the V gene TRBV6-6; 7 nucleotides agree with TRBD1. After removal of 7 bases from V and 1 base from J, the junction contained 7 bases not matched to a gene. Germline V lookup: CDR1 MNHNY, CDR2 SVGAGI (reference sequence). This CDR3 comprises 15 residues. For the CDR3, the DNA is TGTGCCAGCACTCAGAGGGGACAGTCCTACAATGAGCAGTTCTTC. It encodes CASTQRGQSYNEQFF.